This T cell receptor beta chain was observed in a study of T cell responses to AZD1222 COVID-19 vaccine. The length of the CDR3 is 17 residues. CDR1 and CDR2 from the germline V gene are LNHNV and YYDKDF (reference sequence). V was clipped by 3 bases and J by 1 base; unmatched bases: 6. Measured with immunoSEQ multiplex PCR; TCRdb has only the in-frame clones, and not every one. Of about 150,000 clones in the sample, nearly 90% are singletons; the top ten hold 5.4%. The material sequenced was peripheral blood, taken 28 days after the second dose of the MenACWY control vaccine. The origin of this receptor is an adult who received the MenACWY meningococcal vaccine as a control. The rearrangement uses TRBV15 and TRBJ1-5; the match to TRBD1 covers 10 bases. The CDR3 here is CATSRDRGVGSNQPQHF. CDR3 DNA: TGTGCCACCAGCAGGGACAGGGGGGTTGGCAGCAATCAGCCCCAGCATTTT.